The following is a T cell receptor beta chain sequence with its context. The target antigen is unknown. Healthy bone marrow donors formed the donor group. Donors showed nominal health when sampled, although they likely had unrecorded immune exposures. PCR primers comprised 60 Vbeta and 13 Jbeta primers. Data came from immunoSEQ multiplex PCR; TCRdb stores just in-frame clones and leaves some out. Here the sample spans a few hundred thousand clones, about 80% being singletons. This sample is part of a study of cytomegalovirus exposure and HLA in healthy donors. In the study overall: In an earlier analysis, some 110 million unique TCR beta sequences were found from 150 million to 200 million T cells.

The CDR3 contains 13 residues. The germline V gene has CDR1 SQVTM and CDR2 ANQGSEA. J was trimmed by 1 base and V by 7 bases; bases with no gene match: 6. Study findings and constraints: Later findings reportedly placed an Asian-associated ancestry cluster below the approximately 650-donor mean for N-insertions.

Sequencing was performed on PBMCs. The rearrangement joins TRBV29-1 to TRBJ1-1, with 7 bases that match TRBD1. The origin of this receptor is a girl aged 2 to 10 in good health and CMV-seronegative. CDR3 sequence: CSGHRGSNTEAFF. DNA of the CDR3: TGCAGCGGGCACAGGGGATCGAACACTGAAGCTTTCTTT. Supplemented by reference TRBV29-1 and TRBJ1-1, the full variable domain reads SAVISQKPSRDICQRGTSLTIQCQVDSQVTMMFWYRQQPGQSLTLIATANQGSEATYESGFVIDKFPISRPNLTFSTLTVSNMSPEDSSIYLCSGHRGSNTEAFFGQGTRLTVV.